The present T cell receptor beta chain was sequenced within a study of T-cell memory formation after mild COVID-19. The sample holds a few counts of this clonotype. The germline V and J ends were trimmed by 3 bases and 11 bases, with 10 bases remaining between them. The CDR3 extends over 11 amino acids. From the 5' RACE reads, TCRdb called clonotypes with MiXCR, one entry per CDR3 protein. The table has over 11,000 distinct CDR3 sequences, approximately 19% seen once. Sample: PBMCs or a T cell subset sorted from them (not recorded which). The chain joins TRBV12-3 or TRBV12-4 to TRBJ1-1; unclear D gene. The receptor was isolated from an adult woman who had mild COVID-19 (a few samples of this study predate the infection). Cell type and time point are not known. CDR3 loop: CASSLSRRAFF. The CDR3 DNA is TGTGCCAGCAGTTTGAGCAGGCGGGCTTTCTTT.